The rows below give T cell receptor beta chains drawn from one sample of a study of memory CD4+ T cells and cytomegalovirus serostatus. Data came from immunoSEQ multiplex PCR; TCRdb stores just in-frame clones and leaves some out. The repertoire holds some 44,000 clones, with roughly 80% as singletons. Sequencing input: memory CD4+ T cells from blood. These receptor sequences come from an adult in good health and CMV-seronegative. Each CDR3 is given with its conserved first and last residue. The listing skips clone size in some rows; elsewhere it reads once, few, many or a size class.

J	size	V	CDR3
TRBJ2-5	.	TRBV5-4	CASSLSRGLKGETQYF
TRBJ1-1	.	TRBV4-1	CASSQGGFGRVTNTEAFF
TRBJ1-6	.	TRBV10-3	CAISETGGRVGSPLHF
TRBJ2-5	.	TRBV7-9	CASSPTRLAGKKETQYF
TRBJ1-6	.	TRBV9	CASSVVPGGVGSPLHF
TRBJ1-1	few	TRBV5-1	CASSQGPNTEAFF
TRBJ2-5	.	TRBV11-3	CASSLESGEPQYF
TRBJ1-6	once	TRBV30	CASRGSSSYNSPLHF
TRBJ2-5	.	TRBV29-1	CSGAGTHGVSETQYF
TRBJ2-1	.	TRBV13	CASSLADRGGEQFF
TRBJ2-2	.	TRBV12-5	CASGLVLDRGKTGELFF
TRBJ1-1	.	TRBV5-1	CASSGTGGTEAFF
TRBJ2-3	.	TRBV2	CASSGPTTTDTQYF
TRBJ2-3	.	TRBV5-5	CASSLDRVRLSPGTDTQYF
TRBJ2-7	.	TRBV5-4	CASSLDSFSLF
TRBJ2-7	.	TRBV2	CASRETGGHEQYF
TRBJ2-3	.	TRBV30	CAWSRFSGGSTDTQYF
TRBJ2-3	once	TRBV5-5	CASSLVRLAGAQGDTQYF
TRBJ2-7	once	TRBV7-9	CASSPRGPSTSEQYF
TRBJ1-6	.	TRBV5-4	CASSLQGGNSPLHF
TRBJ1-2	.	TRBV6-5	CASSLQSTNYGYTF
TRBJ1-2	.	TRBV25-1	CASSEMTGGLGGYTF
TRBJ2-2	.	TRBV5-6	CASSLAGELFLNTGELFF
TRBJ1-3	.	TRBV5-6	CASSLTAGNTIYF
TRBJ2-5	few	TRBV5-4	CASSLQGAETQYF
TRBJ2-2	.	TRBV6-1	CASSEKGTGFTGELFF
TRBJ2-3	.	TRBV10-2	CASRVDRGRDTQYF
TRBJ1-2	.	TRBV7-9	CASSSKTESGYGYTF
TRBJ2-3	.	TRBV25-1	CASSVTSGGGTQYF
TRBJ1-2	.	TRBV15	CATSSQDRNYGYTF
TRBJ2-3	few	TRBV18	CASSRTGTKNTDTQYF
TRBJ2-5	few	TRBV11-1	CASSPRTGETQYF
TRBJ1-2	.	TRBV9	CASSVGGYGYTF
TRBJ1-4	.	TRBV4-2	CASSGLGKTEKLFF
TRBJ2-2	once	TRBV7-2	CASSPPGVRVGELFF
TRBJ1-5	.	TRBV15	CATSSGDGDRGNQPQHF
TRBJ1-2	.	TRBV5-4	CASSSDGDYGYTF
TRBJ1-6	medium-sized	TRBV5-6	CASSLGPDRGSPLHF
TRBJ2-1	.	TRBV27	CASMERGAGLTSYNEQFF
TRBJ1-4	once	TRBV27	CATRDVNEKLFF
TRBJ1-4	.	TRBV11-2	CASSLGWGSEKLFF
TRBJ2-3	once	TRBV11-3	CASSLGTSEADTQYF
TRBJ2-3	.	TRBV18	CASSPSGLAMDTQYF
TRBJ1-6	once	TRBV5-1	CASSLSGQGLSPLHF
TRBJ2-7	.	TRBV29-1	CSVVEFTGATVYF
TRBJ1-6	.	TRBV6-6	CASTHRSSYNSPLHF
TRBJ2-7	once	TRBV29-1	CSVEDQVGSYEQYF
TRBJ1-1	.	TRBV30	CAWSSNLNTEAFF
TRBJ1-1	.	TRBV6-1	CASSEAVTYRPEAFF
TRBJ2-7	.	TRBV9	CASSVAGDNEQYF
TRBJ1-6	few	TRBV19	CASSIPDSPLHF